What follows describes a single T cell receptor (beta chain). The sample comes from a study of blood T cell repertoires in COVID-19. Study as a whole: Samples of COVID-19 (acute and convalescent) were obtained from the United States, Italy and Spain. PBMCs, B-cell-depleted T cells, or T cells were the source of the cDNA or gDNA that made up the material.

Original methodology: Amplifying reference gene primers gave estimates of nucleated cell counts. The repertoire was sequenced with immunoSEQ multiplex PCR; TCRdb's copy has only in-frame clones and lacks some. The V and J calls and clone size were taken over from that table, and D and trimming were inferred from the DNA. The table lists 30,000 to 40,000 clones, roughly 80% of them singletons, with roughly 5.2% in the top ten. Between the trimmed V and J ends, which lost 4 bases and 6 bases, there was a span of 11 bases. The CDR3 is 14 amino acids. Germline CDR1 SGHNT, CDR2 YYREEE (reference sequence).

This TCR came from a man aged 50 to 60 with active COVID-19. Specimen: peripheral blood. The V and J genes are TRBV5-4 and TRBJ1-6, with D perhaps matching TRBD1 (6 bases). Here the CDR3 reads CASSLGQTNSPLHF. In DNA form, the CDR3 reads TGTGCCAGCAGCCTCGGACAGACTAATTCACCCCTCCACTTT.